This is a list of T cell receptor beta chains from one sample in a study of CD8 T cells in ankylosing spondylitis. MiXCR, applied by TCRdb to the 5' RACE reads, yields one record per CDR3 protein. The data show 250,000 to 400,000 distinct CDR3 sequences, 11% seen once. The sample consisted of blood, either unsorted or a sorted T cell fraction (not recorded which). These receptors came from a female donor with ankylosing spondylitis or in good health (not recorded which). Both conserved end residues are part of each CDR3. D genes are given only for firm matches. Expanded clones get a size class; other rows say once, few or many, or leave the size out.

abundance	len	d_gene	v_gene	j_gene	CDR3aa	CDR3nt
many	16	-	TRBV27	TRBJ2-4	CASSRWRGGGKNIQYF	TGTGCCAGCAGTCGCTGGAGGGGAGGGGGCAAAAACATTCAGTACTTC
few	12	-	TRBV19	TRBJ1-2	CASSISNYGYTF	TGTGCCAGTAGTATTTCTAACTATGGCTACACCTTC
-	14	TRBD1	TRBV5-1	TRBJ2-7	CASDPMGQGNEQYF	TGCGCCAGCGACCCTATGGGACAGGGGAACGAGCAGTACTTC
few	16	-	TRBV20-1	TRBJ1-2	CSARASAVFGPYGYTF	TGCAGTGCTAGAGCCTCAGCAGTTTTTGGGCCTTATGGCTACACCTTC
-	14	-	TRBV12-5	TRBJ2-1	CASGLVGTGNEQFF	TGTGCTAGTGGTTTGGTAGGCACGGGGAATGAGCAGTTCTTC
many	15	TRBD1	TRBV20-1	TRBJ1-5	CSARRGGGGNQPQHF	TGCAGTGCCCGTCGAGGAGGGGGCGGCAATCAGCCCCAGCATTTT
-	17	-	TRBV5-1	TRBJ1-1	CASSAPTGGRLGTEAFF	TGCGCCAGCAGCGCCCCGACGGGGGGGCGCTTGGGCACTGAAGCTTTCTTT
few	16	-	TRBV12-3/TRBV12-4	TRBJ1-1	CASSQPGNPTGTEAFF	TGTGCCAGCAGTCAACCCGGGAACCCCACAGGGACTGAAGCTTTCTTT
few	14	-	TRBV9	TRBJ2-1	CASSASGAHNEQFF	TGTGCCAGCAGCGCATCAGGGGCTCACAATGAGCAGTTCTTC
many	16	TRBD2	TRBV10-2	TRBJ2-1	CASSPLAGGSPNEQFF	TGCGCCAGCAGTCCTTTAGCGGGGGGGTCGCCCAATGAGCAGTTCTTC
many	16	-	TRBV5-1	TRBJ2-1	CASSPTWGLGYNEQFF	TGCGCCAGCAGCCCCACCTGGGGGCTAGGTTACAATGAGCAGTTCTTC
many	18	-	TRBV18	TRBJ2-3	CASSPPNSGGLITDTQYF	TGTGCCAGCTCACCACCCAATAGCGGAGGTCTTATCACAGATACGCAGTATTTT
-	12	-	TRBV4-2	TRBJ2-7	CASSLAQTEQYF	TGTGCCAGCAGCCTGGCCCAAACCGAGCAGTACTTC
-	16	TRBD1	TRBV10-3	TRBJ2-7	CAISDPRDRGLGEQYF	TGTGCCATCAGTGATCCCCGGGACAGGGGGCTAGGCGAGCAGTACTTC
many	16	TRBD2	TRBV5-1	TRBJ2-2	CASSLKFLAGTGELFF	TGCGCCAGCAGCTTAAAGTTCCTAGCGGGAACCGGGGAGCTGTTTTTT
few	14	-	TRBV5-1	TRBJ2-7	CASKLATYSYEQYF	TGCGCCAGCAAATTAGCGACCTACTCCTACGAGCAGTACTTC